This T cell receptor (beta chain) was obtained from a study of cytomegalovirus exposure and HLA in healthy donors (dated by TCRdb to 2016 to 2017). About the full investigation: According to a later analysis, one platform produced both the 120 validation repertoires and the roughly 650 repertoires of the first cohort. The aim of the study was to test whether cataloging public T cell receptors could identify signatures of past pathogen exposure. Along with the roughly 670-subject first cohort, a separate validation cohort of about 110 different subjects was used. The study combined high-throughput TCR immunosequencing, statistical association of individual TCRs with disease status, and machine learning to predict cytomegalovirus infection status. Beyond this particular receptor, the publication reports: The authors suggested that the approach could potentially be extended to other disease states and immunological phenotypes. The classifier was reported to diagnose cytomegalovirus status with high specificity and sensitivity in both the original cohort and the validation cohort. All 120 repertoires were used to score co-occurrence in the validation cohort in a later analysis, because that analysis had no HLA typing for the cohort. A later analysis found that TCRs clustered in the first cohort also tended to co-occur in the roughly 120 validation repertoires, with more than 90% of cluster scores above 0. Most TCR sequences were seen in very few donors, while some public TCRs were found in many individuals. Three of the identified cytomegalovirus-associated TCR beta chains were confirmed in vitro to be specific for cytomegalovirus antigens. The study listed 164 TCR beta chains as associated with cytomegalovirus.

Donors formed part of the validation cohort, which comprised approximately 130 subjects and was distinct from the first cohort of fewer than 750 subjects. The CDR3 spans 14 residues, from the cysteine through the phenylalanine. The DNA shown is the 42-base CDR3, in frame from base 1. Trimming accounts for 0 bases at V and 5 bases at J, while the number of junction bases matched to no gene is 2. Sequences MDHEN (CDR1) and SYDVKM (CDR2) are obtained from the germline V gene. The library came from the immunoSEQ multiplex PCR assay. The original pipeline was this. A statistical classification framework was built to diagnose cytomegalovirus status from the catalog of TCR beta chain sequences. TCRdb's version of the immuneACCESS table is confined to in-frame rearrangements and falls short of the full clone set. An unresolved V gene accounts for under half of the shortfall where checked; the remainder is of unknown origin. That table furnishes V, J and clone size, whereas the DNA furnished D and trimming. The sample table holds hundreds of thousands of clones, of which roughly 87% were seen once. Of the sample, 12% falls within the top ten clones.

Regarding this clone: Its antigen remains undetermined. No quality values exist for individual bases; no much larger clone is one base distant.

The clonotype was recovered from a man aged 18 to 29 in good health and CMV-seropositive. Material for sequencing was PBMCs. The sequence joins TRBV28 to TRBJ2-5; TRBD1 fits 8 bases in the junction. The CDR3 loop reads CASSLWQGAETQYF. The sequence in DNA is TGTGCCAGCAGTTTATGGCAGGGGGCCGAGACCCAGTACTTC.